Following are 5 T cell receptor beta chains from one sample sequenced in a study of blood T cell repertoires in COVID-19. Assay: immunoSEQ multiplex PCR; the TCRdb copy retains only in-frame clones and omits some. In the table there are 70,000 to 90,000 clones, 82% of which are singletons. Sequenced: peripheral blood. The origin of the receptors is a woman of 80 years or more with acute or convalescent COVID-19.

V gene TRBV5-1 combines with J gene TRBJ1-1; D remains unclear. Germline V gene lookup returns CDR1 SGHRS and CDR2 YFSETQ. The V end was cut by 0 bases, the J end by 0 bases, with 9 bases between. The CDR3 is 15 amino acids. Written as DNA, the CDR3 is TGCGCCAGCAGCTTGGACGCGACTGTGAACACTGAAGCTTTCTTT. Its protein is CASSLDATVNTEAFF.

The V gene is TRBV10-1, the J gene TRBJ2-7; perhaps TRBD2 as D (6 bases). CDR1 is WNHNN and CDR2 is SYGVQD in the germline V gene (reference sequence). The CDR3 runs 14 residues. Trimming removed 6 bases at V and 4 bases at J, with 16 bases between. The CDR3 DNA is TGCGCCAGCAGCTTGTCGGGAGCTGGATACGAGCAGTACTTC. Translation: CASSLSGAGYEQYF.

This rearrangement joins TRBV19 to TRBJ2-1, with TRBD2 matching 11 bases. V shed 9 bases and J 8 bases; nucleotides not matched to a gene: 12. Germline CDR1 and CDR2: LNHDA and SQIVND (reference sequence). CDR3 size: 15 residues. CDR3 sequence reads: CASKTSGAIRYEQFF. The CDR3 DNA is TGTGCCAGCAAGACTAGCGGGGCCATCCGGTATGAGCAGTTCTTC.

The rearrangement joins TRBV28 to TRBJ1-6; 9 nucleotides align to TRBD1. CDR1 MDHEN and CDR2 SYDVKM come from the germline V gene. The J segment lost 5 bases and the V segment lost 7 bases, leaving 6 bases of the junction unmatched. This CDR3 has 15 amino acids. Written as DNA, the CDR3 is TGTGCCAGCATTTCGGGACAGGGTCATAATTCACCCCTCCACTTT. It codes for CASISGQGHNSPLHF.

This clone occurred once. This chain connects TRBV3-1 (or the pseudogene TRBV3-2) to TRBJ2-7; D is unresolved. Trimming pared 1 base from V and 2 bases from J, leaving 12 bases between. The CDR3 is made up of 15 amino acids. Germline V gene lookup returns CDR1 LGHDT and CDR2 YNNKEL (reference sequence). The CDR3 is CASSQGLTPTYEQYF. The DNA of the CDR3 is TGTGCCAGCAGCCAAGGCTTGACACCCACCTACGAGCAGTACTTC.